This T cell receptor beta chain was documented in a study of blood T cell repertoires in COVID-19. Germline assignment: CDR1 SNHLY and CDR2 FYNNEI. This CDR3 contains 14 residues. Trimming removed 6 bases at V and 1 base at J, with 10 bases between. The method was immunoSEQ multiplex PCR; TCRdb's version includes in-frame clones alone and lacks a portion of them. This sample has 140,000 to 150,000 clones; approximately 90% occur once, and the top ten carry roughly 4%. The rearrangement joins TRBV2 to TRBJ2-1; D is possibly TRBD1 (5 bases). Specimen: PBMCs or T cells enriched from blood (not recorded which). The origin of this receptor is a man aged 50 to 59 who had recovered from COVID-19. The CDR3 spells CASRHRGSYNEQFF. In DNA form, the CDR3 reads TGTGCCAGCAGACATAGGGGTTCCTACAATGAGCAGTTCTTC.